One sample yielded the 26 T cell receptor delta chains listed below, sequenced in a study of γδ T cells in repeated Plasmodium falciparum infection (dated by TCRdb to the early 2020s). The method was multiplex PCR. Sequencing took place on an Illumina MiSeq. TCRdb processed the public reads again with the CATT caller, after which rows with matching DNA were combined. The sample yields roughly 86,000 delta-chain clones; more than 1.4% were counted once. The ten largest clones represent about 10% of the sample. Vgamma9/Vdelta2+ and Vdelta2-negative gammadelta T cell populations were flow-sorted from peripheral blood mononuclear cells for bulk TCR repertoire analysis. Source material: gamma-delta T cells from blood. The receptors come from a pool of human donors (malaria-infected and uninfected, not separated).

To note about this clone: TCRdb's listed protein matches a much larger clone and diverges from this DNA's translation at residue 13, likely through a read error; the protein shown comes from the DNA. The rearrangement joins TRDV1 to TRDJ1, with a tentative D call TRDD3 (5 bases). CDR1 is TSWWSYY and CDR2 is QGS in the germline V gene. The CDR3 has 18 amino acids. V lost 6 bases to trimming and J lost 3 bases, with 26 bases between them. This CDR3 reads CALGLDGGWGPYADKLIF. In nucleotides, the CDR3 is TGTGCTCTTGGCCTCGACGGAGGGTGGGGCCCTTACGCCGATAAACTCATCTTT.

About this clone: This sequence is one base from a far larger clone and is likely a read error. Other DNA variants within this sample encode the same CDR3. The chain has TRDV2 and TRDJ1, with D perhaps matching TRDD3 (6 bases). CDR1 GEAIGNYY and CDR2 EKD come from the germline V gene. V lost 0 bases, J lost 4 bases, and 20 bases lay in between. The CDR3 is 17 amino acids. The CDR3, as DNA: TGTGCCTGTGACACCCTACTGGGTCCGAGGAAGAACGATAAACTCATCTTT. Translated: CACDTLLGPRKNDKLIF.

In this sample, this clone turned up a few times. Given a much more abundant clone one base away, this may be a read error. J is TRDJ1 and V is TRDV1, with 7 bases that match TRDD3. Assignment of the J gene here rests on matching the DNA to germline, because TCRdb gives none. J gave up 0 bases and V 1 base, and 17 bases lay outside the gene matches. This CDR3 comprises 20 residues. In germline, CDR1 is TSWWSYY, CDR2 QGS. CDR3 DNA: TGTGCTCTTGGGGAACGGGGCCGCCCTGTACTGGGGTGGTACACCGATAAACTCATCTTT. Translated: CALGERGRPVLGWYTDKLIF.

As regards this clone: The protein in TCRdb stems from a much larger clone and differs at residue 8 from this DNA's translation, likely a read error; here the protein is translated from the DNA. The gene calls are TRDV1 and TRDJ1; D remains ambiguous. Because TCRdb records no J gene, it was assigned here through a match of the DNA to germline. The CDR3 is 12 residues long. V was shortened by 1 base and J by 7 bases, with 7 bases between the two germline ends. Germline V gene lookup returns CDR1 TSWWSYY and CDR2 QGS. The CDR3 region is CALGEPSGKLIF. For the CDR3, the DNA is TGTGCTCTTGGGGAACCCTCCGGTAAACTCATCTTT.

As for this clone: With a far larger clone one base away, a read error is the likely cause. Additional DNA sequences in this sample encode the identical CDR3. The V and J genes are TRDV1 and TRDJ1; D unclear. The J gene is not listed in TCRdb, so it was assigned here from a DNA match to germline. Trimming took off 1 base at V and 8 bases at J, with 14 bases between the two ends. Germline V CDR1 and CDR2: TSWWSYY, QGS. CDR3 length: 14 residues. CDR3 sequence (DNA): TGTGCTCTTGGGGAACCGGATCCTTTGTTGAAACTCATCTTT. This codes for CALGEPDPLLKLIF.

This clone was observed at least ten times. TCRdb's entry gives the protein of a much larger clone, which mismatches this DNA's translation at residue 5, likely from a read error; the protein reported here is translated from the DNA. V gene TRDV2 combines with J gene TRDJ2, with 11 bases matching TRDD3. V gave up 3 bases and J gave up 6 bases; unmatched junction bases: 5. The length of the CDR3 is 15 residues. Germline CDR1 is GEAIGNYY and CDR2 is EKD. The CDR3 DNA follows: TGTGCCTGTGACGCCCTGGGGGATACACCAGCACAACTCTTCTTT. This codes for CACDALGDTPAQLFF.

In its sample, this clone was seen a few times. The TCRdb record carries a much larger clone's protein, which differs from this DNA's translation at residue 7; a read error is the likely cause, and the protein listed here is the DNA translation. V and J are TRDV2 and TRDJ3, with D possibly being TRDD3 (6 bases). The J gene, left out of TCRdb, was set here by checking the DNA against germline. V dropped 0 bases and J dropped 0 bases, with 20 bases sitting between them. Germline CDR1 reads GEAIGNYY; CDR2 reads EKD. The CDR3 runs 21 residues. The CDR3 coding sequence is TGTGCCTGTGACACCGTACCGGGGGACCAAAACTCCTCCTGGGACACCCGACAGATGTTTTTC. This gives the protein CACDTVPGDQNSSWDTRQMFF.

Regarding this clone: This likely came from a read error, as a far larger clone is one base away. The same CDR3 can be traced to other DNA sequences in this sample. The V gene corresponds to TRDV2; no J gene was called. Germline loops: CDR1 GEAIGNYY, CDR2 EKD. This CDR3 comprises 14 residues. CDR3: CACDTWGPTAQLFF. The CDR3, as DNA: TGTGCCTGTGACACATGGGGGCCGACAGCACAACTCTTCTTC.

On this clone itself: A read error likely explains why the TCRdb protein, taken from a much larger clone, differs from this DNA's translation at residue 21; the protein shown is translated from the DNA. The V and J genes are TRDV1 and TRDJ1, with D possibly called TRDD2 or TRDD3 (6 bases each). Here the J gene came from matching the DNA to germline, since TCRdb omits it. With 1 base removed from V and 7 bases from J, the gap between germline ends came to 46 bases. This CDR3 is built from 25 residues. Per germline, CDR1 TSWWSYY and CDR2 QGS. This chain's CDR3 is CALGERVGTYLLGGPTTLLGRKLIF. CDR3 DNA: TGTGCTCTTGGGGAACGGGTCGGGACCTACCTTTTAGGAGGTCCTACTACCCTACTGGGACGTAAACTCATCTTT.

On this clone itself: The TCRdb protein, from a much larger clone, departs from this DNA's translation at residue 16, likely by read error; the protein shown derives from the DNA. V gene TRDV2 was called; the J gene was not; TRDD3 is taken as the D call from the table, unchecked against the DNA. The germline V gene encodes CDR1 GEAIGNYY and CDR2 EKD. The CDR3 loop spans 19 amino acids. CDR3 in DNA: TGTGCCTGTGACACCGTGGGGGATCCCCCTCGGAGGAGGACCGATAACCTCATCTTT. Protein product: CACDTVGDPPRRRTDNLIF.

Comment on this clone: TCRdb pairs this DNA with a much larger clone's protein that differs at residue 12, likely a read error; the protein shown was translated from the DNA. The V gene is TRDV1, the J gene TRDJ1; 8 bases line up with TRDD2. In the absence of a J gene in TCRdb, the DNA was matched to germline to assign it here. CDR3 length: 19 amino acids. Losses at the gene ends were 4 bases for V and 1 base for J; bases not matched to a gene: 17. From germline, CDR1 is TSWWSYY and CDR2 QGS. CDR3 coding DNA: TGTGCTCTTGGGGTCATCTTCCTACGGACACGACGCCTCACCGATAAACTCATCTTT. The encoded protein is CALGVIFLRTRRLTDKLIF.

Note on this clone: TCRdb records a much larger clone's protein for this DNA, with a difference at residue 23 that likely arises from a read error; the protein given is the translation of the DNA. The rearrangement uses TRDV1 and TRDJ1; a weak D match, TRDD3 (7 bases). No J gene is reported in TCRdb; it was inferred here by comparing the DNA with germline. The CDR3 runs 26 residues. Per germline, CDR1 TSWWSYY and CDR2 QGS. For the CDR3, the DNA is TGTGCTCTTGGGGAACTCCATAACCAAAACCTCCTACCTAAGCCTACTGGGGACCCTGACACCGATAGACTCATCTTT. Translating it yields CALGELHNQNLLPKPTGDPDTDRLIF.

This clone was picked up a small number of times. For this DNA, TCRdb reports the protein of a much larger clone, which diverges at residue 12, most likely from a read error; the protein presented here is translated directly from the DNA. The chain is built from TRDV2 and TRDJ3, with D tentatively TRDD3 (6 bases). The J gene comes from matching the DNA to germline here; TCRdb lacks it. CDR1 is GEAIGNYY and CDR2 is EKD in the germline V gene. The CDR3 extends over 17 amino acids. This CDR3 reads CACEGMSSSWDARQMFF. In DNA, the CDR3 is TGTGCCTGTGAGGGGATGTCGAGCTCCTGGGACGCCCGACAGATGTTTTTC.

V gene TRDV1 combines with J gene TRDJ1, with D possibly being TRDD2 (9 bases). The J gene is absent in TCRdb and was assigned here via DNA matching to germline. Germline V gene sequence: CDR1 TSWWSYY, CDR2 QGS. This CDR3 contains 21 residues. V lost 1 base and J lost 1, with 28 bases in between. The CDR3, as DNA: TGTGCTCTTGGGGAACAGACGGCCTTCCTACGGGAGGGATACGGCACCGATAAACTCATCTTT. Its protein is CALGEQTAFLREGYGTDKLIF.

This clone was seen many times. The V call is TRDV1, the J call TRDJ1; D is unresolved. Trimming removed 1 base from V and 8 bases from J, with 11 bases in between. Germline V gene data show CDR1 as TSWWSYY and CDR2 as QGS. The CDR3 is 13 residues long. The chain's CDR3 is CALGEPLRSKLIF. CDR3 in DNA: TGTGCTCTTGGGGAACCCTTACGGTCCAAACTCATCTTT.

This clone was seen ten or more times. A single base is all that separates this from a far larger clone, so a read error is likely. The same CDR3 is also encoded by other DNA sequences in this sample. The chain joins TRDV1 to TRDJ1; D is undetermined. Trimming removed 5 bases from V and 7 bases from J, with 5 bases in between. Per germline, CDR1 TSWWSYY and CDR2 QGS. The CDR3 length is 10 residues. The CDR3 loop is CALGKAKLIF. CDR3 nucleotide sequence: TGTGCTCTTGGGAAGGCTAAACTCATCTTT.

Note on this clone: TCRdb's listed protein matches a much larger clone and diverges from this DNA's translation at residue 5, likely through a read error; the protein shown comes from the DNA. V is TRDV1 and J is TRDJ1; TRDD3 agrees at 10 bases. The J gene, absent from TCRdb, was called here by matching the DNA to germline. The CDR3 runs 20 residues. Germline CDR1 and CDR2: TSWWSYY and QGS. The V gene end was trimmed by 4 bases and the J gene end by 1 base; junction bases not matched to a gene: 18. The CDR3 DNA reads as TGTGCTCTTGGGGGACTTTTCCTCGGGGGATACGTGTGGGGCACCGATAAACTCATCTTT. Its translation: CALGGLFLGGYVWGTDKLIF.

Sample share makes this clone medium-sized. Other DNA sequences of this sample code for an identical CDR3. The rearrangement links TRDV1 to TRDJ1; D is uncertain. Looked up from germline, CDR1 is TSWWSYY and CDR2 is QGS. Trimming left V 3 bases short and J 0 bases short, with 17 bases between. The CDR3 extends over 17 amino acids. CDR3 region: CALGERHPVSYTDKLIF. The CDR3 nucleotides read TGTGCTCTTGGGGAGAGGCACCCCGTCTCTTACACCGATAAACTCATCTTT.

The table lists this clone with many counts. A read error is likely here: a far larger clone is one base away. The same CDR3 is also encoded by other DNA sequences in this sample. CDR3 DNA sequence: TGTGCTCTTGAGGAGGACGGGGATAAGGCCGATAAGCTCATCTTT. This translates into CALEEDGDKADKLIF. The gene calls are TRDV1 and TRDJ1; TRDD3 matches 7 bases. The CDR3 consists of 15 residues. Germline CDR1 is TSWWSYY and CDR2 is QGS.

Of note for this clone: A far larger clone is one nucleotide away, so this likely arose from a read error. V usage is TRDV1 and J usage is TRDJ1, with 8 positions matching TRDD3. Since TCRdb gives no J gene, matching the DNA to germline was used here to assign it. The CDR3 has 23 amino acids. Germline-derived CDR1 and CDR2 are TSWWSYY and QGS. The trim removed 3 bases at V and 0 bases at J, leaving 27 bases unmatched. The CDR3 protein is CALGDCINFPLLGVKSYTDKLIF. The CDR3 coding sequence is TGTGCTCTTGGGGATTGTATTAATTTTCCCTTACTGGGGGTTAAATCTTACACCGATAAACTCATCTTT.

Comment on this clone: For this DNA, TCRdb reports the protein of a much larger clone, which diverges at residue 4, most likely from a read error; the protein presented here is translated directly from the DNA. The chain carries TRDV2 and TRDJ1, with 8 bases that match TRDD3. TCRdb offers no J gene call, so here the DNA was matched to germline to obtain one. Germline V gives CDR1 GEAIGNYY, CDR2 EKD. The ends lost 5 bases at V and 7 bases at J; junction bases unmatched: 23. This CDR3 comprises 18 residues. The CDR3 loop reads CACGPASSGDRQPGKLIF. As DNA, the CDR3 is TGTGCCTGTGGCCCAGCCTCCTCGGGGGATAGGCAGCCCGGTAAACTCATCTTT.

With regard to this clone: This DNA translates differently at residue 10 from the TCRdb protein, which is that of a much larger clone; a read error is likely, and the protein shown is the DNA's own translation. The rearrangement uses TRDV2 and TRDJ3, with D possibly being TRDD3 (6 bases). Trimming took off 0 bases at V and 0 bases at J, with 20 bases between the two ends. The CDR3 loop spans 21 amino acids. Germline assignment: CDR1 GEAIGNYY and CDR2 EKD. CDR3 DNA sequence: TGTGCCTGTGACACCGCGGAGGACTGGGTGGCGAGCTCCTGGGACACCCGACAGATGTTTTTC. This codes for CACDTAEDWVASSWDTRQMFF.

This clone was detected many times. This sample also contains other DNA sequences that code for the same CDR3. This chain uses TRDV1 with TRDJ1; 12 bases agree with TRDD3. Germline values: CDR1 TSWWSYY, CDR2 QGS. The ends lost 0 bases at V and 1 base at J; junction bases unmatched: 18. The CDR3 spans 22 residues. In DNA form, the CDR3 reads TGTGCTCTTGGGGAACTAAGCCTACTCTACTGGGGGATACTTGGGGTCACCGATAAACTCATCTTT. Its protein product is CALGELSLLYWGILGVTDKLIF.

Remarks on this clone: One base separates it from a far larger clone, so it is likely a read error. This same CDR3 is encoded by further DNA sequences in the sample. The V and J genes are TRAV23/DV6 and TRDJ3; D gene ambiguous. TCRdb records no J gene; here it was assigned by comparing the DNA to germline. The CDR3 extends over 10 amino acids. The V end lost 1 base, the J end lost 16 bases, and 6 bases lay between the germline ends. Germline CDR1 is NTAFDY and CDR2 is IRPDVSE (reference sequence). The CDR3 DNA is TGTGCAGCAAGCTCGCGGCAGATGTTTTTC. Translating it yields CAASSRQMFF.

About this clone itself: This DNA translates differently at residue 17 from the TCRdb protein, which is that of a much larger clone; a read error is likely, and the protein shown is the DNA's own translation. The chain carries TRDV1 and TRDJ1; possible D gene TRDD2, 6 bases. The ends were cut back, 0 bases at V and 3 bases at J, with 32 bases in the middle. The CDR3 extends over 22 amino acids. Germline V gives CDR1 TSWWSYY, CDR2 QGS. The CDR3 loop is CALGELSFPKSPSWTSADKLIF. CDR3 sequence (DNA): TGTGCTCTTGGGGAACTATCCTTCCCCAAATCCCCGTCATGGACGAGCGCCGATAAACTCATCTTT.

In its sample, this clone was seen a few times. TCRdb has a much larger clone's protein, which differs at residue 9 from the translation of this DNA, likely because of a read error; what is shown is the protein translated from the DNA. The gene calls are TRDV1 and TRDJ1, with no clear D. Germline matching of the DNA provided the J gene here, since TCRdb leaves it blank. Trimming took off 2 bases at V and 3 bases at J, with 19 bases between the two ends. CDR3 length equals 17 residues. Germline CDR1 is TSWWSYY and CDR2 is QGS. The CDR3 nucleotides are TGTGCTCTTGGGGAAGTGGGACTCCTCCATCGATCCGATAAACTCATCTTT. This sequence encodes CALGEVGLLHRSDKLIF.